This entry lists 7 T cell receptor beta chains sequenced from one sample in a study of blood T cell repertoires in COVID-19. This table comes from immunoSEQ multiplex PCR, and its TCRdb copy is limited to in-frame clones, with some not included. Among tens of thousands of clones listed, 82% were seen once. Sequenced material: peripheral blood. These receptors all stem from a woman aged 55-70 years with acute or convalescent COVID-19.

This clone was detected only a few times. The chain employs TRBV4-1 and TRBJ2-2, with 10 bases matching TRBD2. V trimming: 2 bases; J trimming: 4 bases; junction bases outside the gene matches: 4. Germline V gene sequence: CDR1 MGHRA, CDR2 YSYEKL. This CDR3 spans 16 amino acids. CDR3 amino acids: CASSQLAGGLTGELFF. In DNA form, the CDR3 reads TGCGCCAGCAGCCAATTAGCGGGAGGCCTCACCGGGGAGCTGTTTTTT.

The rearrangement links TRBV11-2 to TRBJ2-1; 9 bases match TRBD2. The CDR3 spans 16 residues. Germline CDR1 is SGHAT and CDR2 is FQNNGV. V shed 0 bases, J shed 5 bases, and the junction held 5 bases outside the gene matches. CDR3 sequence (DNA): TGTGCCAGCAGCTTAGATAGGCTAGCGGGGAACAATGAGCAGTTCTTC. Protein product: CASSLDRLAGNNEQFF.

Written as DNA, the CDR3 is TGTGCCAGCAGCTTAGGGGGGGATGAGCAGTTCTTC. Protein sequence: CASSLGGDEQFF. V gene TRBV11-3 combines with J gene TRBJ2-1; D perhaps matches TRBD2 (6 bases). This CDR3 contains 12 residues. Germline V gene sequence: CDR1 SGHNT, CDR2 YENEEA. The V and J ends lost 1 base and 8 bases respectively, with 6 bases between them. Filled out from reference TRBV11-3 and TRBJ2-1, the complete variable domain reads EAGVVQSPRYKIIEKKQPVAFWCNPISGHNTLYWYLQNLGQGPELLIRYENEEAVDDSQLPKDRFSAERLKGVDSTLKIQPAELGDSAVYLCASSLGGDEQFFGPGTRLTVL.

The chain uses TRBV20-1 and TRBJ1-1, with a weak D call TRBD1 (5 bases). The V gene lost 3 bases and the J gene lost 1 base, with 12 bases spanning the gap. Germline assignment: CDR1 DFQATT and CDR2 SNEGSKA (reference sequence). The CDR3 runs 14 residues. This CDR3 is CSASKSTANTEAFF. CDR3 nucleotide sequence: TGCAGTGCTAGTAAGTCGACAGCGAACACTGAAGCTTTCTTT.

This rearrangement joins TRBV14 to TRBJ2-7; 14 nucleotides match TRBD2. In germline, CDR1 is SGHDN, CDR2 FVKESK. V was pared by 1 base and J by 8 bases, with 4 bases of the junction left unmatched. CDR3 length equals 15 residues. In DNA, the CDR3 is TGTGCCAGCAGCCAAGGGGGACTAGCGGGAGTCCAGCAGTACTTC. This encodes CASSQGGLAGVQQYF.

This clone has only one observation. V usage is TRBV7-9 and J usage is TRBJ2-3, with TRBD2 matching over 7 bases. The ends lost 1 base at V and 4 bases at J; junction bases unmatched: 2. Germline CDR1 reads SEHNR; CDR2 reads FQNEAQ (reference sequence). This CDR3 has 14 residues. This chain's CDR3 is CASSLGGGADTQYF. In nucleotides, the CDR3 is TGTGCCAGCAGCTTAGGGGGAGGGGCAGATACGCAGTATTTT. Filled out from reference TRBV7-9 and TRBJ2-3, the complete variable domain reads DTGVSQNPRHKITKRGQNVTFRCDPISEHNRLYWYRQTLGQGPEFLTYFQNEAQLEKSRLLSDRFSAERPKGSFSTLEIQRTEQGDSAMYLCASSLGGGADTQYFGPGTRLTVL.

The chain employs TRBV3-1 (or the pseudogene TRBV3-2) and TRBJ1-4; the match to TRBD1 covers 10 bases. Trimming cost V 3 bases and J 8 bases; bases outside gene matches: 9. Germline values: CDR1 LGHDT, CDR2 YNNKEL (reference sequence). The CDR3 spans 16 residues. The CDR3 nucleotides read TGTGCCAGCAGCCAGGACTGGACAGGGGGGGGCGAAAAACTGTTTTTT. This gives the protein CASSQDWTGGGEKLFF.